The sequence of this T cell receptor (beta chain) was determined in a study of neurological immune-mediated disorders. Synthesis of cDNA was carried out by template-switch 5'RACE. The reaction used 10-nucleotide random UMIs. TCRdb re-called the 5' RACE reads with MiXCR, one entry per CDR3 protein. The sample holds just under 45,000 distinct CDR3 sequences, approximately 21% seen once. The CDR3 contains 17 residues. Trimming took 10 bases from V and 7 from J; bases not matched to a gene: 15. The germline CDR1 and CDR2 sequences are MNHNS and SASEGT. Stated time point: technical triplicate 3. Source material was 2 million unsorted PBMCs, stored at -80 °C in RNAlater. There are a few counts of this clonotype. Its antigen is unknown. Study results and limitations: Private repertoires in all groups were suggested by the finding that expanded clones across subjects shared no CDR3 amino acid sequences. Multiple sclerosis, the disease with the least TCR clonal expansion, fell below healthy controls, whereas HTLV-1-associated myelopathy showed the most.

This clonotype originated in a man in his 60s with HTLV-1-associated myelopathy (HAM/TSP). Sequences were obtained from PBMCs. This chain connects TRBV6-1 to TRBJ2-1; 14 nucleotides line up with TRBD2. The CDR3 sequence is CAIRPTSGRAVGNEQFF. DNA for the CDR3: TGTGCCATCAGACCGACTAGCGGGAGGGCCGTGGGGAATGAGCAGTTCTTC.